Below, one T cell receptor beta chain is given with its context. Antigen unknown. Profiling relied on immunoSEQ multiplex PCR, and the TCRdb table lists in-frame clones only, not all of them. The sample has fewer than 120,000 clones; 80% to 95% are singletons. The source of the sample is a study of T cell responses to AZD1222 COVID-19 vaccine. V dropped 3 bases and J dropped 5 bases, with 7 bases sitting between them. The CDR3 is 11 residues long. Germline CDR1 is GTSNPN and CDR2 is SVGIG (reference sequence). Study-level points and caveats: As reported, nearly half of all spike-specific TCRs target variant regions that are unmutated. Every sample of the repertoires postdated the peak T cell response. The breadth and depth of Spike-specific TCRs increased once two AZD1222 doses had been given. Among vaccine-associated CD4 TCRs, coverage spanned spike, with dominance at 160-218 and 743-854.

This sample comprised peripheral blood, obtained on day 0 of AZD1222 vaccination. This sequence joins TRBV30 and TRBJ1-1; D gene unclear. This clonotype was obtained from an adult in good health. The CDR3 bases are TGTGCCTGGAGGACCGGGACTGAAGCTTTCTTT. Its protein is CAWRTGTEAFF.